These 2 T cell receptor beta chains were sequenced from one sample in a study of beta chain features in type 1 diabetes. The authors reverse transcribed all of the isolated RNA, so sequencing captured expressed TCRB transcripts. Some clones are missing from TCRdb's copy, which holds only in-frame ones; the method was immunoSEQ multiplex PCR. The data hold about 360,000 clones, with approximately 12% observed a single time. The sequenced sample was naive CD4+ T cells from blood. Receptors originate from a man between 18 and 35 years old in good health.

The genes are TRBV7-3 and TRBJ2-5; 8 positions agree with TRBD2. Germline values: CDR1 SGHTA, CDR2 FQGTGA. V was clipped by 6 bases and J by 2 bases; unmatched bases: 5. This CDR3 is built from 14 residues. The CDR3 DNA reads TGTGCCAGCAGTCGGGGGGGGCTTCAAGAGACCCAGTACTTC. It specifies CASSRGGLQETQYF. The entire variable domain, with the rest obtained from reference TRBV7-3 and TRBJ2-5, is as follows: GAGVSQTPSNKVTEKGKYVELRCDPISGHTALYWYRQSLGQGPEFLIYFQGTGAADDSGLPNDRFFAVRPEGSVSTLKIQRTERGDSAVYLCASSRGGLQETQYFGPGTRLLVL.

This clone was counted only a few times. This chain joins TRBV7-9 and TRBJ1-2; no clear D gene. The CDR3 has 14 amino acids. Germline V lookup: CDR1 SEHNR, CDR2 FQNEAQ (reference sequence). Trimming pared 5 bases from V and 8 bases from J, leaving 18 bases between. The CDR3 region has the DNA TGTGCCAGCAGCCGTTTCGCCGGCGGTCGGGGCTACACCTTC. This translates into CASSRFAGGRGYTF.